Following are 18 T cell receptor beta chains from one sample sequenced in a study of cytomegalovirus exposure and HLA in healthy donors. Both 60 Vbeta primers and 13 Jbeta primers went into the PCR. The data were produced by immunoSEQ multiplex PCR, yet TCRdb's version contains in-frame clones alone and is incomplete. The top ten clones hold approximately 1.5% of a sample with approximately 160,000 clones, 75% to 85% of them seen once. Sequencing used PBMCs. Receptor source: a woman aged 25-40 years in good health and CMV-seropositive.

As to this clone: This specimen includes other DNA sequences encoding the same CDR3. The rearrangement links TRBV9 to TRBJ2-3; 9 bases are a match to TRBD2. This CDR3 is built from 15 residues. Germline CDR1 SGDLS, CDR2 YYNGEE. V lost 4 bases to trimming and J lost 2 bases; unmatched junction nucleotides: 5. CDR3 amino acids: CASSFSGSNTDTQYF. The CDR3 DNA reads as TGTGCCAGCAGCTTTAGCGGGAGCAACACAGATACGCAGTATTTT.

The gene calls are TRBV28 and TRBJ2-7; 9 positions agree with TRBD1. The CDR3 length is 16 residues. Germline CDR1 and CDR2: MDHEN and SYDVKM. The V gene end was trimmed by 5 bases and the J gene end by 3 bases; junction bases not matched to a gene: 11. CDR3 loop: CASSLGGTGKGYEQYF. The CDR3 DNA sequence: TGTGCCAGCAGTCTAGGGGGGACAGGGAAGGGCTACGAGCAGTACTTC.

Here the CDR3 reads CASSPTRVISYNEQFF. CDR3 sequence (DNA): TGTGCCAGCAGCCCGACGAGGGTTATCTCCTACAATGAGCAGTTCTTC. The chain uses TRBV7-9 and TRBJ2-1, with D tentatively TRBD2 (5 bases). The CDR3 covers 16 residues. The V gene lost 5 bases and the J gene lost 0 bases, with 14 bases spanning the gap. Germline V CDR1 and CDR2: SEHNR, FQNEAQ (reference sequence).

The J gene is TRBJ2-7, the V gene TRBV5-6; TRBD1 matches at 9 bases. The CDR3 covers 14 residues. Germline V lookup: CDR1 SGHDT, CDR2 YYEEEE. V shed 3 bases and J 5 bases; nucleotides not matched to a gene: 6. The DNA of the CDR3 is TGTGCCAGCAGCTCCGGGACAGGGATAGACGAGCAGTACTTC. Translating it yields CASSSGTGIDEQYF.

Only a few counts were recorded for this clone. The chain combines TRBV27 with TRBJ1-1; 8 bases are shared with TRBD1. This CDR3 has 12 amino acids. The V gene end was trimmed by 7 bases and the J gene end by 5 bases; junction bases not matched to a gene: 3. CDR1 and CDR2 from the germline V gene are MNHEY and SMNVEV (reference sequence). Here the CDR3 DNA reads TGTGCCAGCACAACAGGGGGGACTGAAGCTTTCTTT. This gives the protein CASTTGGTEAFF.

The V and J genes are TRBV18 and TRBJ1-2, with D hard to call. The V gene's germline CDR1 is KGHSH and CDR2 LQKENI. This CDR3 is 16 amino acids long. Trimming took off 2 bases at V and 2 bases at J, with 15 bases between the two ends. Here the CDR3 DNA reads TGTGCCAGCTCACCAACCAACCAGCGAGGGAACTATGGCTACACCTTC. This codes for CASSPTNQRGNYGYTF.

This sequence joins TRBV6-5 and TRBJ2-5; 7 positions agree with TRBD2. Germline V gene lookup returns CDR1 MNHEY and CDR2 SVGAGI. This CDR3 comprises 15 residues. The J segment lost 3 bases and the V segment lost 2 bases, leaving 6 bases of the junction unmatched. The CDR3 sequence: CASSYDYAGEETQYF. The CDR3 DNA is TGTGCCAGCAGTTACGATTATGCGGGAGAAGAGACCCAGTACTTC.

The CDR3 DNA reads as TGTGCCAGCAGCGCAGCCGGGACACGAAATGAAAAACTGTTTTTT. This codes for CASSAAGTRNEKLFF. This chain uses TRBV11-2 with TRBJ1-4; possibly TRBD1 for D (6 bases). This CDR3 has 15 residues. CDR1 and CDR2 from the germline V gene are SGHAT and FQNNGV. The V end lost 5 bases, the J end lost 5 bases, and 15 bases lay between the germline ends. The full variable domain, rest sourced from reference TRBV11-2 and TRBJ1-4, is EAGVAQSPRYKIIEKRQSVAFWCNPISGHATLYWYQQILGQGPKLLIQFQNNGVVDDSQLPKDRFSAERLKGVDSTLKIQPAKLEDSAVYLCASSAAGTRNEKLFFGSGTQLSVL.

The chain has TRBV7-2 and TRBJ2-7, with TRBD1 identical over 9 bases. The CDR3 totals 14 residues. In germline, CDR1 is SGHTA, CDR2 FQGNSA. V lost 3 bases, J lost 2 bases, and 2 bases stayed unmatched. This CDR3 reads CASSLDRGTYEQYF. DNA of the CDR3: TGTGCCAGCAGCTTGGACAGGGGAACCTACGAGCAGTACTTC. Full variable domain (remainder filled in from reference TRBV7-2 and TRBJ2-7): GAGVSQSPSNKVTEKGKDVELRCDPISGHTALYWYRQSLGQGLEFLIYFQGNSAPDKSGLPSDRFSAERTGGSVSTLTIQRTQQEDSAVYLCASSLDRGTYEQYFGPGTRLTVT.

The CDR3 nucleotides are TGTGCCAGCAGTGAAGCGCTCGACTCCTCTATAGGGGATTCCTACAATGAGCAGTTCTTC. Protein sequence: CASSEALDSSIGDSYNEQFF. The rearrangement links TRBV6-1 to TRBJ2-1, with D maybe TRBD1 (5 bases). The CDR3 loop spans 20 amino acids. V lost 0 bases and J lost 1, with 22 bases in between. The germline V gene encodes CDR1 MNHNS and CDR2 SASEGT.

The rearrangement uses TRBV5-5 and TRBJ2-7; 9 bases agree with TRBD2. The CDR3 has 15 residues. The V segment lost 4 bases and the J segment 2 bases; nucleotides outside the gene matches: 7. Germline values: CDR1 SGHKS, CDR2 YYEKEE (reference sequence). The CDR3 nucleotides read TGTGCCAGCAGCCCTCGACTAGCGGCCCCCTACGAGCAGTACTTC. It is translated as CASSPRLAAPYEQYF.

The chain recombines TRBV19 with TRBJ2-1, with TRBD2 identical over 11 bases. The CDR3 extends over 18 amino acids. The trim removed 6 bases at V and 1 base at J, leaving 11 bases unmatched. CDR1 is LNHDA, CDR2 SQIVND, per germline (reference sequence). This chain's CDR3 is CASRGLAESRGSYNEQFF. CDR3 nucleotides: TGTGCCAGTAGGGGACTAGCGGAGTCTAGGGGATCCTACAATGAGCAGTTCTTC.

The CDR3, as DNA: TGCGCCAGCAGCCTAACAGACAGGATTAATGAAAAACTGTTTTTT. Its protein is CASSLTDRINEKLFF. The chain links TRBV4-3 to TRBJ1-4; tentative D call: TRBD1 (6 bases). V shed 4 bases and J shed 4 bases, with 13 bases lying between them. Germline CDR1 and CDR2: LGHNA and YSLEER. This CDR3 has 15 amino acids.

The V and J genes are TRBV2 and TRBJ2-1, with 7 bases fitting TRBD2. In germline, CDR1 is SNHLY, CDR2 FYNNEI. This CDR3 is built from 14 residues. V lost 9 bases to trimming and J lost 0 bases; unmatched junction nucleotides: 5. The CDR3 nucleotides are TGTGCCAGTCGAAGCGGGACCTCCTACAATGAGCAGTTCTTC. It yields the protein CASRSGTSYNEQFF. Looking up the rest from reference TRBV2 and TRBJ2-1 gives the full variable domain: EPEVTQTPSHQVTQMGQEVILRCVPISNHLYFYWYRQILGQKVEFLVSFYNNEISEKSEIFDDQFSVERPDGSNFTLKIRSTKLEDSAMYFCASRSGTSYNEQFFGPGTRLTVL.

This clone has just one count. This CDR3 reads CATSRDTASYEQYF. The CDR3 DNA follows: TGTGCCACCAGCAGAGATACAGCCTCCTACGAGCAGTACTTC. The chain combines TRBV15 with TRBJ2-7; D unclear. The CDR3 runs 14 residues. V lost 0 bases to trimming and J lost 0 bases, with 6 bases between them. Germline V gene lookup returns CDR1 LNHNV and CDR2 YYDKDF (reference sequence).

The rearrangement joins TRBV2 to TRBJ2-7; 12 nucleotides line up with TRBD2. Germline values: CDR1 SNHLY, CDR2 FYNNEI. The CDR3 has 16 amino acids. The V and J ends lost 2 bases and 3 bases, in that order; junction bases with no gene match: 5. CDR3 loop: CASSESLAGGGYEQYF. CDR3 DNA sequence: TGTGCCAGCAGTGAATCCCTAGCGGGAGGGGGCTACGAGCAGTACTTC.

The chain carries TRBV7-2 and TRBJ1-5; TRBD1 aligns across 7 bases. The CDR3 consists of 14 residues. Germline V gene sequence: CDR1 SGHTA, CDR2 FQGNSA. Trimming took 5 bases from V and 6 from J; bases not matched to a gene: 7. CDR3 amino acids: CASSIRQGPQPQHF. The DNA for the CDR3 is TGTGCCAGCAGCATACGACAGGGCCCTCAGCCCCAGCATTTT.

The chain joins TRBV9 to TRBJ1-1, with TRBD1 matching over 9 bases. Losses at the gene ends were 8 bases for V and 0 bases for J; bases not matched to a gene: 5. Looked up from germline, CDR1 is SGDLS and CDR2 is YYNGEE. The length of the CDR3 is 14 residues. For the CDR3, the DNA is TGTGCCAGTATGACAGGGGGAATGAACACTGAAGCTTTCTTT. Translated: CASMTGGMNTEAFF.